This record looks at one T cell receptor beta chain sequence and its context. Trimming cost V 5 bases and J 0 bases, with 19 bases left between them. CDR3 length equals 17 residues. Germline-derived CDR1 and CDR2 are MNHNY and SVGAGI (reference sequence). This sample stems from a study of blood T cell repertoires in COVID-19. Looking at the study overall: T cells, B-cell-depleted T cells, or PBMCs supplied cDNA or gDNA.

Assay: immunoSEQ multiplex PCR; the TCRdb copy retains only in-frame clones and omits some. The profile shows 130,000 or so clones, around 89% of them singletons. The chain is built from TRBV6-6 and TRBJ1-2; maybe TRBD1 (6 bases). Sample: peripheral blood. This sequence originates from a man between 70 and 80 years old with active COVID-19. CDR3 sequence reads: CASSPGTLTNPNYGYTF. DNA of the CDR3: TGTGCCAGCAGTCCCGGGACACTAACTAACCCTAACTATGGCTACACCTTC.